These 30 T cell receptor beta chains originate from one sample sequenced in a study of shared clonotypes between healthy human individuals. Assay used: immunoSEQ multiplex PCR; TCRdb lists only in-frame clones, some missing. The sample holds over a million clones, 95% to 97% seen once. Material: naive CD4+ T cells sorted from blood. The subset here: CD45RA+ positively selected. The receptors stem from a man in his thirties or forties in good health.

J is TRBJ2-5 and V is TRBV27, with D perhaps TRBD2 (6 bases). Germline CDR1 and CDR2: MNHEY and SMNVEV (reference sequence). The CDR3 runs 14 residues. The ends were cut back, 6 bases at V and 7 bases at J, with 18 bases in the middle. The CDR3 coding sequence is TGTGCCAGCAGCCCCCTCGGGACGCGGGGGACCCAGTACTTC. Its protein product is CASSPLGTRGTQYF.

The gene calls are TRBV18 and TRBJ2-7, with D uncertain. This CDR3 spans 13 amino acids. The germline V gene encodes CDR1 KGHSH and CDR2 LQKENI. The germline V and J ends were trimmed by 6 bases and 2 bases, with 11 bases remaining between them. This chain's CDR3 is CASSQRRTYEQYF. The CDR3 DNA reads TGTGCCAGCTCGCAACGACGGACCTACGAGCAGTACTTC.

In this sample, this clone turned up once. The V gene is TRBV6-5, the J gene TRBJ2-1; D gene uncertain. Trimming stripped 0 bases from V and 9 bases from J, with 9 bases between. This CDR3 is 13 amino acids long. Germline values: CDR1 MNHEY, CDR2 SVGAGI. CDR3: CASSYSWTGEQFF. For the CDR3, the DNA is TGTGCCAGCAGTTACTCCTGGACGGGTGAGCAGTTCTTC.

V and J are TRBV2 and TRBJ1-4, with a weak D call TRBD1 (5 bases). V lost 4 bases to trimming and J lost 0 bases, with 18 bases between them. Germline lookup yields CDR1 SNHLY and CDR2 FYNNEI. This CDR3 has 18 amino acids. The CDR3 here is CASSVLQGSWATNEKLFF. As DNA, the CDR3 is TGTGCCAGCAGTGTGCTTCAGGGCTCGTGGGCAACTAATGAAAAACTGTTTTTT.

The genes are TRBV4-1 and TRBJ2-4, with D possibly being TRBD2 (6 bases). Per germline, CDR1 MGHRA and CDR2 YSYEKL. The CDR3 spans 17 residues. V was cut by 4 bases and J by 0 bases, with 16 bases left in between. CDR3 in amino acids: CASSLAGLAIAKNIQYF. The CDR3 DNA reads TGCGCCAGCAGCCTGGCGGGGCTAGCGATAGCCAAAAACATTCAGTACTTC.

The chain links TRBV10-2 to TRBJ2-7; D may be TRBD1 or TRBD2 (5 bases each). V shed 5 bases and J shed 2 bases, with 13 bases lying between them. The CDR3 contains 14 residues. Germline V gene data show CDR1 as WSHSY and CDR2 as SAAADI. The CDR3 reads CASSPRGRTYEQYF. The CDR3 bases are TGCGCCAGCAGTCCGAGGGGTAGGACCTACGAGCAGTACTTC.

The chain is built from TRBV6-5 and TRBJ2-7, with 9 bases fitting TRBD1. After removal of 4 bases from V and 0 bases from J, the junction contained 7 bases not matched to a gene. Germline loops: CDR1 MNHEY, CDR2 SVGAGI. This CDR3 is built from 16 residues. CDR3 in DNA: TGTGCCAGCAGTTGGGGACAGGGAAGCCACTCCTACGAGCAGTACTTC. It yields the protein CASSWGQGSHSYEQYF.

V usage is TRBV29-1 and J usage is TRBJ2-3, with 12 bases aligning to TRBD2. V lost 3 bases, J lost 4 bases, and 8 bases stayed unmatched. The CDR3 spans 16 residues. CDR1 and CDR2 (germline): SQVTM, ANQGSEA. The CDR3 sequence is CSVEGSSGRAPDTQYF. The DNA of the CDR3 is TGCAGCGTTGAGGGATCTAGCGGGAGGGCCCCAGATACGCAGTATTTT.

The chain joins TRBV10-2 to TRBJ1-1; D perhaps matches TRBD1 (5 bases). The germline V and J ends were trimmed by 3 bases and 10 bases, with 15 bases remaining between them. In germline, CDR1 is WSHSY, CDR2 SAAADI. This CDR3 has 13 residues. CDR3 loop: CASSDLKGRGAFF. The CDR3 nucleotides read TGCGCCAGCAGTGATTTGAAGGGGCGGGGAGCTTTCTTT.

The chain uses TRBV11-2 and TRBJ1-2; D remains ambiguous. Deletions cut 4 bases from V and 3 bases from J, with 15 bases between. The CDR3 length is 15 residues. CDR1 is SGHAT, CDR2 FQNNGV, per germline. In nucleotides, the CDR3 is TGTGCCAGCAGCTCCCAAGTCAACGTTTACTATGGCTACACCTTC. It specifies CASSSQVNVYYGYTF.

The chain has TRBV5-5 and TRBJ2-7, with unresolved D. Germline CDR1 reads SGHKS; CDR2 reads YYEKEE (reference sequence). V lost 0 bases and J 3 bases, leaving 7 bases between the germline ends. The CDR3 is 13 residues long. The CDR3 spells CASSLDYSYEQYF. DNA of the CDR3: TGTGCCAGCAGCTTGGATTACAGCTACGAGCAGTACTTC.

The CDR3 protein is CASSTGMEETQYF. CDR3 DNA sequence: TGTGCCAGCTCCACGGGGATGGAGGAGACCCAGTACTTC. The chain couples TRBV9 to TRBJ2-5; TRBD2 is a possible D gene (5 bases). The CDR3 length is 13 residues. V was pared by 7 bases and J by 5 bases, with 15 bases between. Germline V gene lookup returns CDR1 SGDLS and CDR2 YYNGEE.

This chain joins TRBV7-6 and TRBJ1-5; D not resolved. Germline assignment: CDR1 SGHVS and CDR2 FNYEAQ. The germline V and J ends were trimmed by 4 bases and 4 bases, with 20 bases remaining between them. The CDR3 length is 17 residues. The CDR3 reads CASSSSVATVSNQPQHF. The CDR3 bases are TGTGCCAGCAGCTCAAGCGTGGCTACAGTCTCAAATCAGCCCCAGCATTTT.

The chain employs TRBV6-1 and TRBJ2-2; 9 nucleotides agree with TRBD2. This CDR3 comprises 13 residues. Trimming removed 4 bases from V and 6 bases from J; junction bases left unmatched: 0. The germline V gene has CDR1 MNHNS and CDR2 SASEGT. DNA for the CDR3: TGTGCCAGCAGTGGACTAGCGGCCGGGGAGCTGTTTTTT. Protein: CASSGLAAGELFF.

The CDR3 region is CASSASGSGDTQYF. The CDR3 nucleotides read TGCGCCAGCAGCGCTAGCGGGAGTGGAGATACGCAGTATTTT. This chain uses TRBV5-1 with TRBJ2-3, with 10 bases lining up with TRBD2. The V gene end was trimmed by 4 bases and the J gene end by 5 bases; junction bases not matched to a gene: 4. The CDR3 contains 14 residues. Germline lookup yields CDR1 SGHRS and CDR2 YFSETQ.

The chain recombines TRBV5-4 with TRBJ2-7, with TRBD1 identical over 7 bases. In germline, CDR1 is SGHNT, CDR2 YYREEE (reference sequence). The V gene end was trimmed by 9 bases and the J gene end by 2 bases; junction bases not matched to a gene: 8. The CDR3 spans 13 residues. The CDR3 loop reads CAIHDRATYEQYF. CDR3 sequence (DNA): TGTGCCATCCACGACAGGGCCACCTACGAGCAGTACTTC.

This chain links TRBV2 with TRBJ2-2; D call uncertain. Germline V lookup: CDR1 SNHLY, CDR2 FYNNEI. The CDR3 extends over 13 amino acids. Trimming shortened V by 2 bases and J by 4 bases, and 5 bases separated the two germline ends. CDR3: CASSESSTGELFF. In nucleotides, the CDR3 is TGTGCCAGCAGTGAATCTTCCACCGGGGAGCTGTTTTTT.

The chain combines TRBV6-5 with TRBJ2-5, with D hard to call. Germline CDR1 MNHEY, CDR2 SVGAGI. The germline V and J ends were trimmed by 0 bases and 6 bases, with 14 bases remaining between them. This CDR3 has 15 amino acids. The CDR3 loop reads CASSYSQIAPKTQYF. For the CDR3, the DNA is TGTGCCAGCAGTTACTCTCAGATTGCCCCAAAGACCCAGTACTTC.

V gene TRBV14 combines with J gene TRBJ1-2, with D unresolved. CDR3 length: 14 residues. V was cut by 0 bases and J by 14 bases, with 19 bases left in between. The germline V gene encodes CDR1 SGHDN and CDR2 FVKESK. The CDR3 DNA follows: TGTGCCAGCAGCCAAGATTTAGATCCCCGGACGAGTACCTTC. It specifies CASSQDLDPRTSTF.

The genes are TRBV14 and TRBJ1-2; TRBD1 is a possible D gene (6 bases). The CDR3 has 15 amino acids. In germline, CDR1 is SGHDN, CDR2 FVKESK. V was pared by 4 bases and J by 6 bases, with 18 bases between. The CDR3 DNA sequence: TGTGCCAGCAGCCCCCTGGGCAGGGGAGAGGATGGCTACACCTTC. Amino acid sequence: CASSPLGRGEDGYTF.

The rearrangement uses TRBV30 and TRBJ1-1; tentatively, D is TRBD1 (5 bases). The length of the CDR3 is 17 residues. From germline, CDR1 is GTSNPN and CDR2 SVGIG (reference sequence). The CDR3: CPRFLVPLFRGDTEAFF. Here the CDR3 DNA reads TGTCCTCGATTCCTGGTCCCCCTCTTCAGAGGGGACACTGAAGCTTTCTTT.

V gene TRBV5-6 combines with J gene TRBJ1-5; the D gene is possibly TRBD1 (6 bases). This CDR3 has 17 residues. Trimming removed 3 bases from V and 5 bases from J, with 21 bases in between. Per the germline V gene, CDR1 is SGHDT and CDR2 is YYEEEE. The CDR3 reads CASSYKGGRGVHQPQHF. In DNA, the CDR3 is TGTGCCAGCAGCTACAAGGGAGGGAGGGGGGTTCATCAGCCCCAGCATTTT.

This chain connects TRBV5-1 to TRBJ2-5; 7 bases match TRBD1. This CDR3 region has 14 residues. Germline CDR1 reads SGHRS; CDR2 reads YFSETQ. With 2 bases clipped from V and 8 bases from J, the junction kept 9 bases outside the gene matches. The CDR3 sequence is CASSFAGGAGTQYF. The CDR3 DNA is TGCGCCAGCAGCTTCGCAGGGGGAGCAGGAACCCAGTACTTC.

V usage is TRBV7-9 and J usage is TRBJ2-7, with TRBD2 matching 11 bases. Per the germline V gene, CDR1 is SEHNR and CDR2 is FQNEAQ (reference sequence). After removal of 2 bases from V and 4 bases from J, the junction contained 7 bases not matched to a gene. The CDR3 consists of 16 residues. As DNA, the CDR3 is TGTGCCAGCAGCTTAAGGCTAGCGGGAGGTGGTTACGAGCAGTACTTC. It yields the protein CASSLRLAGGGYEQYF.

The chain carries TRBV28 and TRBJ2-3; the match to TRBD2 covers 9 bases. This CDR3 contains 16 residues. The V gene end was trimmed by 7 bases and the J gene end by 4 bases; junction bases not matched to a gene: 12. CDR1 MDHEN and CDR2 SYDVKM come from the germline V gene. Here the CDR3 reads CASTLLGASGADTQYF. CDR3 DNA sequence: TGTGCCAGCACTCTCTTGGGGGCTAGCGGGGCAGATACGCAGTATTTT.

This chain joins TRBV4-2 and TRBJ2-1, with D tentatively TRBD1 or TRBD2 (5 bases each). The germline V gene encodes CDR1 LGHNA and CDR2 YNFKEQ. V shed 0 bases and J shed 1 base, with 10 bases lying between them. This CDR3 spans 16 amino acids. The CDR3 sequence is CASSQDSGRSYNEQFF. The CDR3 DNA follows: TGTGCCAGCAGCCAAGATTCGGGACGGTCCTACAATGAGCAGTTCTTC.

The rearrangement uses TRBV19 and TRBJ1-5; D gene unclear. There are 12 residues in the CDR3. Deletions cut 5 bases from V and 7 bases from J, with 9 bases between. The germline V gene encodes CDR1 LNHDA and CDR2 SQIVND (reference sequence). CDR3 residues: CASSYGRQPQHF. The DNA of the CDR3 is TGTGCCAGTAGTTATGGGAGGCAGCCCCAGCATTTT. The full variable domain, its missing parts supplied by reference TRBV19 and TRBJ1-5, is DGGITQSPKYLFRKEGQNVTLSCEQNLNHDAMYWYRQDPGQGLRLIYYSQIVNDFQKGDIAEGYSVSREKKESFPLTVTSAQKNPTAFYLCASSYGRQPQHFGDGTRLSIL.

As for this clone: Distinct nucleotide sequences in the sample also encode this CDR3. The chain has TRBV29-1 and TRBJ2-3, with D hard to call. Trimming removed 2 bases from V and 1 base from J, with 4 bases in between. The CDR3 spans 12 residues. Germline CDR1 SQVTM, CDR2 ANQGSEA. In DNA form, the CDR3 reads TGCAGCGTTGAAACGGGCACAGATACGCAGTATTTT. The encoded protein is CSVETGTDTQYF.

The chain uses TRBV5-4 and TRBJ2-3; TRBD2 aligns across 7 bases. The CDR3 is 17 residues long. Germline CDR1 is SGHNT and CDR2 is YYREEE (reference sequence). J gave up 3 bases and V 1 base, and 11 bases lay outside the gene matches. The CDR3 nucleotides read TGTGCCAGCAGCTTGTATCGGGGCGGGAGAGGGACAGATACGCAGTATTTT. Translation gives CASSLYRGGRGTDTQYF.

Points on this clone: The identical CDR3 is also encoded by other nucleotide sequences in the sample. J is TRBJ2-2 and V is TRBV7-2, with 11 positions matching TRBD1. CDR3 size: 15 residues. After removal of 4 bases from V and 6 bases from J, the junction contained 4 bases not matched to a gene. The germline gives CDR1 SGHTA, CDR2 FQGNSA. The CDR3 DNA is TGTGCCAGCAGCTCTGGACAGGGGGCTGCCGGGGAGCTGTTTTTT. Protein sequence: CASSSGQGAAGELFF.